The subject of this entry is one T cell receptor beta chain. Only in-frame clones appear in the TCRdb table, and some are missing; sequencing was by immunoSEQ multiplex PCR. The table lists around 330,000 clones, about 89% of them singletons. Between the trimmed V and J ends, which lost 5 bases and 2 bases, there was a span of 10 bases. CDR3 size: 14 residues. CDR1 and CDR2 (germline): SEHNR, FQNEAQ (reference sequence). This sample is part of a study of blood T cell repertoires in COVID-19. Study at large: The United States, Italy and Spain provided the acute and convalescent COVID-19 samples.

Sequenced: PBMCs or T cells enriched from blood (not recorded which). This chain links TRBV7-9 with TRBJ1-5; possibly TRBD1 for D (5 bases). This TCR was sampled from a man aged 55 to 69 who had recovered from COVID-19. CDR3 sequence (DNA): TGTGCCAGCAGCGACCCGGGGGGCAATCAGCCCCAGCATTTT. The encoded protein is CASSDPGGNQPQHF.